This T cell receptor beta chain was sequenced for a study of blood T cell repertoires in COVID-19. Profiling relied on immunoSEQ multiplex PCR, and the TCRdb table lists in-frame clones only, not all of them. The profile shows a few hundred thousand clones, approximately 83% of them singletons. Sequenced: PBMCs or T cells enriched from blood (not recorded which). This TCR derives from a man aged 50 or older who had recovered from COVID-19.

The CDR3 protein is CAWSWRATGATGNTQYF. The CDR3 DNA is TGTGCCTGGAGTTGGAGAGCCACGGGAGCCACGGGAAATACGCAGTATTTT. The chain couples TRBV30 to TRBJ2-3; tentatively, D is TRBD2 (6 bases). V gave up 2 bases and J gave up 7 bases, with 25 bases separating them. The CDR3 runs 17 residues. Germline V gene lookup returns CDR1 GTSNPN and CDR2 SVGIG (reference sequence).